Below, 28 T cell receptor beta chains from the same sample are listed, as sequenced in a study of shared clonotypes between healthy human individuals. Produced via immunoSEQ multiplex PCR; TCRdb's table is partial and in-frame only. The repertoire includes roughly 2 million clones, 95% of them detected once, and around 0.13% sits in the top ten. The sample consisted of naive CD4+ T cells sorted from blood. Subset specified: CD45RA+ positively selected. These receptors all come from a man aged 18 to 30 in good health.

This clone was detected only once. This sequence joins TRBV6-5 and TRBJ1-1; D remains ambiguous. Trimming removed 2 bases from V and 0 bases from J, with 10 bases in between. Germline CDR1 MNHEY, CDR2 SVGAGI. CDR3 length: 15 amino acids. Here the CDR3 DNA reads TGTGCCAGCAGTTACGACGGACCACTGAACACTGAAGCTTTCTTT. This sequence encodes CASSYDGPLNTEAFF.

The chain recombines TRBV4-2 with TRBJ2-7, with D maybe TRBD2 (6 bases). V was pared by 1 base and J by 6 bases, with 19 bases between. Germline lookup yields CDR1 LGHNA and CDR2 YNFKEQ. CDR3 length equals 16 residues. The CDR3 DNA is TGTGCCAGCAGCCAAGGTACCGGGCGGGGTTGGGCCGAGCAGTACTTC. Translating it yields CASSQGTGRGWAEQYF.

Of note for this clone: At the DNA level, this CDR3 is encoded by other sequences in the same sample as well. The chain couples TRBV5-5 to TRBJ2-7; D might be TRBD2 (6 bases). This CDR3 region has 14 residues. Trimming removed 0 bases at V and 2 bases at J, with 9 bases between. In germline, CDR1 is SGHKS, CDR2 YYEKEE (reference sequence). This CDR3 is CASSLGPGAYEQYF. CDR3 sequence (DNA): TGTGCCAGCAGCTTGGGTCCGGGGGCCTACGAGCAGTACTTC.

The chain couples TRBV2 to TRBJ2-7; tentative D call: TRBD1 (6 bases). Germline CDR1 and CDR2: SNHLY and FYNNEI. The CDR3 sequence is 13 residues long. The V end lost 1 base, the J end lost 6 bases, and 10 bases lay between the germline ends. CDR3 sequence reads: CASSEEGVTEQYF. As DNA, the CDR3 is TGTGCCAGCAGTGAAGAGGGGGTTACCGAGCAGTACTTC.

The V call is TRBV5-8, the J call TRBJ1-2, with D perhaps TRBD1 (5 bases). This CDR3 spans 13 amino acids. The V end was cut by 4 bases, the J end by 14 bases, with 21 bases between. The germline V gene has CDR1 SGHTS and CDR2 YDEGEE. DNA for the CDR3: TGTGCCAGCAGCGTTGGGGAGGGGCCCCCGCTTACCTTC. This translates into CASSVGEGPPLTF. The entire variable domain, with the rest obtained from reference TRBV5-8 and TRBJ1-2, is as follows: EAGVTQSPTHLIKTRGQQATLRCSPISGHTSVYWYQQALGLGLQFLLWYDEGEERNRGNFPPRFSGRQFPNYSSELNVNALELEDSALYLCASSVGEGPPLTFGSGTRLTVV.

Worth noting for this clone: Additional DNA sequences in this sample encode the identical CDR3. This chain links TRBV28 with TRBJ2-7; perhaps TRBD2 as D (5 bases). Germline loops: CDR1 MDHEN, CDR2 SYDVKM. This CDR3 contains 12 residues. Between the trimmed V and J ends, which lost 6 bases and 6 bases, there was a span of 12 bases. CDR3 in amino acids: CASSLTGGEQYF. DNA of the CDR3: TGTGCCAGCAGCCTGACTGGAGGCGAGCAGTACTTC.

The chain joins TRBV27 to TRBJ2-5; D is possibly TRBD1 (5 bases). V lost 3 bases and J 5 bases, leaving 13 bases between the germline ends. Germline V gene sequence: CDR1 MNHEY, CDR2 SMNVEV (reference sequence). The CDR3 sequence is 14 residues long. CDR3 nucleotides: TGTGCCAGCAGTTTCACAGGTCTGGGGGAGACCCAGTACTTC. Protein sequence: CASSFTGLGETQYF.

The chain is built from TRBV2 and TRBJ2-1; 13 bases map to TRBD2. Per the germline V gene, CDR1 is SNHLY and CDR2 is FYNNEI. The CDR3 sequence is 20 residues long. V lost 7 bases and J lost 7; bases outside the gene matches: 22. CDR3 protein: CASIVRRTSGSIQAENEQFF. CDR3 sequence (DNA): TGTGCCAGCATAGTGAGGAGGACTAGCGGGAGTATCCAAGCGGAAAATGAGCAGTTCTTC.

This chain uses TRBV5-4 with TRBJ1-1; no reliable D call. The CDR3 extends over 12 amino acids. Trimming took 4 bases from V and 1 from J, leaving 5 bases between them. Germline-derived CDR1 and CDR2 are SGHNT and YYREEE (reference sequence). CDR3 nucleotide sequence: TGTGCCAGCAGCCGCCCGAACACTGAAGCTTTCTTT. It codes for CASSRPNTEAFF.

The V call is TRBV25-1, the J call TRBJ1-2; tentatively, D is TRBD1 (5 bases). Germline V gives CDR1 MGHDK, CDR2 SYGVNS. The V end was cut by 4 bases, the J end by 4 bases, with 25 bases between. The CDR3 runs 18 residues. CDR3: CASSGYDRGWGGVYGYTF. For the CDR3, the DNA is TGTGCCAGCAGTGGGTACGACCGGGGCTGGGGCGGTGTCTATGGCTACACCTTC.

The rearrangement uses TRBV18 and TRBJ1-6; unclear D gene. V was cut by 5 bases and J by 8 bases, with 10 bases left in between. The CDR3 sequence is 13 residues long. Germline V CDR1 and CDR2: KGHSH, LQKENI. CDR3 nucleotides: TGTGCCAGCTCAGCCACGCTGGATTCACCCCTCCACTTT. Translated: CASSATLDSPLHF.

The rearrangement links TRBV30 to TRBJ1-4, with D possibly TRBD1 on 6 matching bases. V was shortened by 3 bases and J by 8 bases, with 16 bases between the two germline ends. Germline V CDR1 and CDR2: GTSNPN, SVGIG (reference sequence). The CDR3 is 14 residues long. CDR3 sequence: CAWSLTGGTEKLFF. The CDR3 region has the DNA TGTGCCTGGAGCCTGACAGGCGGCACAGAAAAACTGTTTTTT.

This clone was observed once. The chain employs TRBV7-9 and TRBJ2-7; TRBD1 might be the D (6 bases). With 11 bases removed from V and 5 bases from J, the gap between germline ends came to 13 bases. The CDR3 spans 11 residues. Germline V gene lookup returns CDR1 SEHNR and CDR2 FQNEAQ (reference sequence). The CDR3 spells CACSGDHEQYF. CDR3 DNA sequence: TGTGCCTGCTCAGGGGACCACGAGCAGTACTTC.

The rearrangement uses TRBV6-5 and TRBJ2-7; D gene uncertain. Germline V gives CDR1 MNHEY, CDR2 SVGAGI. This CDR3 is built from 13 residues. V was cut by 0 bases and J by 2 bases, with 5 bases left in between. DNA for the CDR3: TGTGCCAGCAGTTACTCGCCCCCCTACGAGCAGTACTTC. This translates into CASSYSPPYEQYF.

This clone was detected only once. The CDR3 DNA reads as TGTGCCAGCAGTGGTGGCGGGAGGGCCTACGAGCAGTACTTC. Residues: CASSGGGRAYEQYF. The rearrangement joins TRBV2 to TRBJ2-7; TRBD2 matches 9 bases. The CDR3 loop spans 14 amino acids. CDR1 and CDR2 from the germline V gene are SNHLY and FYNNEI. Germline trimming cut 4 bases from V and 2 bases from J; bases unmatched to any gene: 3.

The V and J genes are TRBV28 and TRBJ2-5; TRBD1 agrees at 11 bases. The CDR3 is 14 residues long. V dropped 6 bases and J dropped 6; count of bases not matched to a gene: 6. CDR1 and CDR2 (germline): MDHEN, SYDVKM. CDR3 bases: TGTGCCAGCAGAGCCGGGACAGGGGGTAAGACCCAGTACTTC. Its translation: CASRAGTGGKTQYF.

The rearrangement uses TRBV30 and TRBJ2-5; 10 bases are shared with TRBD1. With 1 base clipped from V and 8 bases from J, the junction kept 19 bases outside the gene matches. CDR1 is GTSNPN and CDR2 is SVGIG in the germline V gene (reference sequence). This CDR3 has 18 amino acids. The DNA of the CDR3 is TGTGCCTGGAGTGGCGGGGGGACAGGGGCGGTCAGGGGCATAACCCAGTACTTC. The encoded protein is CAWSGGGTGAVRGITQYF.

This chain uses TRBV6-1 with TRBJ2-4; 9 bases align to TRBD2. The germline gives CDR1 MNHNS, CDR2 SASEGT. This CDR3 spans 16 amino acids. Trimming took 4 bases from V and 4 from J; bases not matched to a gene: 8. CDR3 sequence (DNA): TGTGCCAGCAGTGTCACGCTAGCGGGAAGTAAAAACATTCAGTACTTC. This codes for CASSVTLAGSKNIQYF.

The chain joins TRBV7-9 to TRBJ2-2; D is possibly TRBD1 (6 bases). With 5 bases removed from V and 13 bases from J, the gap between germline ends came to 14 bases. The CDR3 is made up of 12 amino acids. Germline CDR1 and CDR2: SEHNR and FQNEAQ (reference sequence). CDR3 DNA: TGTGCCAGCAGCCTACAGGGAAACGGGCTGTTTTTT. Its protein is CASSLQGNGLFF.

The chain couples TRBV27 to TRBJ2-3, with 7 bases fitting TRBD2. V shed 3 bases and J 5 bases; nucleotides not matched to a gene: 8. Germline-derived CDR1 and CDR2 are MNHEY and SMNVEV (reference sequence). The CDR3 runs to 15 residues. The CDR3 is CASSLGGRGIDTQYF. CDR3 in DNA: TGTGCCAGCAGTTTGGGCGGGAGAGGGATAGATACGCAGTATTTT.

V gene TRBV7-8 combines with J gene TRBJ2-5; tentatively, D is TRBD1 (5 bases). V was clipped by 4 bases and J by 7 bases, with 7 bases between them. The CDR3 is 11 amino acids. Germline loops: CDR1 SGHVS, CDR2 FQNEAQ. The CDR3: CASSWGGTQYF. As DNA, the CDR3 is TGTGCCAGCAGCTGGGGCGGGACCCAGTACTTC. Together with reference TRBV7-8 and TRBJ2-5, the CDR3 gives the full variable domain: GAGVSQSPRYKVAKRGQDVALRCDPISGHVSLFWYQQALGQGPEFLTYFQNEAQLDKSGLPSDRFFAERPEGSVSTLKIQRTQQEDSAVYLCASSWGGTQYFGPGTRLLVL.

A few counts support this clone. The V call is TRBV19, the J call TRBJ2-7, with D possibly matching TRBD1 (6 bases). Deletions cut 5 bases from V and 3 bases from J, with 11 bases between. The CDR3 sequence is 13 residues long. Per germline, CDR1 LNHDA and CDR2 SQIVND (reference sequence). The CDR3 DNA is TGTGCCAGTAGTCTGGACAGCCGCTACGAGCAGTACTTC. Protein: CASSLDSRYEQYF.

The rearrangement joins TRBV5-4 to TRBJ2-3, with 11 nucleotides matching TRBD1. The CDR3 is 15 residues long. The V gene's germline CDR1 is SGHNT and CDR2 YYREEE (reference sequence). The junction had 4 bases not matched to a gene; V was cut back by 5 bases and J by 2 bases. The CDR3 nucleotides read TGTGCCAGCAGGGGGACAGGGGGATCCACAGATACGCAGTATTTT. It encodes CASRGTGGSTDTQYF.

This chain connects TRBV25-1 to TRBJ2-5; D is possibly TRBD2 (6 bases). V shed 2 bases and J shed 11 bases, with 15 bases lying between them. In germline, CDR1 is MGHDK, CDR2 SYGVNS. The CDR3 loop spans 13 amino acids. In nucleotides, the CDR3 is TGTGCCAGCAGTGAAGCTAGCGCGCCCCTACAGTACTTC. Its translation is CASSEASAPLQYF.

The chain is built from TRBV4-1 and TRBJ2-1; D is unclear. From germline, CDR1 is MGHRA and CDR2 YSYEKL. This CDR3 contains 14 residues. Between the trimmed V and J ends, which lost 0 bases and 6 bases, there was a span of 9 bases. In DNA, the CDR3 is TGCGCCAGCAGCCAAGAGGAAGGGCCCAATGAGCAGTTCTTC. Amino acids: CASSQEEGPNEQFF.

The CDR3 sequence is CASSYSPAVYGYTF. The CDR3 DNA is TGTGCCAGCAGTTACTCACCGGCGGTATATGGCTACACCTTC. The chain joins TRBV6-5 to TRBJ1-2; D is unclear. Germline V gene lookup returns CDR1 MNHEY and CDR2 SVGAGI. The CDR3 is 14 amino acids. The germline V and J ends were trimmed by 0 bases and 5 bases, with 10 bases remaining between them.

This chain connects TRBV27 to TRBJ1-1, with TRBD1 matching 10 bases. This CDR3 is built from 14 residues. After removal of 5 bases from V and 5 bases from J, the junction contained 5 bases not matched to a gene. The V gene's germline CDR1 is MNHEY and CDR2 SMNVEV (reference sequence). CDR3 nucleotide sequence: TGTGCCAGCAGTCCCCGGACAGGGGGGACTGAAGCTTTCTTT. Its translation is CASSPRTGGTEAFF.

The chain carries TRBV18 and TRBJ2-2; tentative D call: TRBD1 (6 bases). The V gene's germline CDR1 is KGHSH and CDR2 LQKENI. Trimming left V 5 bases short and J 0 bases short, with 22 bases between. The CDR3 extends over 19 amino acids. The CDR3 here is CASSNQQGRIFSNTGELFF. The CDR3 region has the DNA TGTGCCAGCTCAAACCAACAGGGCCGTATCTTCTCGAACACCGGGGAGCTGTTTTTT.